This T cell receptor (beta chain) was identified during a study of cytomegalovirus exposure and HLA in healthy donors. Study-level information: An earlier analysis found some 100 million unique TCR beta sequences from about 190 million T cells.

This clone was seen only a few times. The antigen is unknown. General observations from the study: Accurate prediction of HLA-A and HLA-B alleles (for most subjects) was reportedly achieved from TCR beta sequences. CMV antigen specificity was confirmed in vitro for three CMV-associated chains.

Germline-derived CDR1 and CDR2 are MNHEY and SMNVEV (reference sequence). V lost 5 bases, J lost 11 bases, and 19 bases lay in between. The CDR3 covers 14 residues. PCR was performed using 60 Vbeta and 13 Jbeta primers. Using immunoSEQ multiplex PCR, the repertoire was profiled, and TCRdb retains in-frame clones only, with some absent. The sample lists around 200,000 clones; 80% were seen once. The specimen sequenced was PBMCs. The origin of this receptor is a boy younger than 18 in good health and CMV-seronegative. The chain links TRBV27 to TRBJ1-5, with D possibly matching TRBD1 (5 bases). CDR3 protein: CASSGNGGSEAQHF. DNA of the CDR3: TGTGCCAGCAGTGGGAATGGGGGGTCCGAAGCCCAGCATTTT.